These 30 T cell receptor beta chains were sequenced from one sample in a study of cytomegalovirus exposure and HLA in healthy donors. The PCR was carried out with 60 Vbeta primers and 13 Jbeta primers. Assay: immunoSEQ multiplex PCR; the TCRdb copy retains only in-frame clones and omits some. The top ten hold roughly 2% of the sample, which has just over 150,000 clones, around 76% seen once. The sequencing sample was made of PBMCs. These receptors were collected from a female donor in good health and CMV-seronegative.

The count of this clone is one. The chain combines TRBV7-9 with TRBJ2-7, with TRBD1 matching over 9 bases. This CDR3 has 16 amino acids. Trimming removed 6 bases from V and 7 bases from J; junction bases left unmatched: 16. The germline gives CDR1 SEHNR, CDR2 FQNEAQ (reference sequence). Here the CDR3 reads CASSPTPGQGPQEQYF. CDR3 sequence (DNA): TGTGCCAGCAGTCCTACCCCGGGACAGGGTCCCCAGGAGCAGTACTTC.

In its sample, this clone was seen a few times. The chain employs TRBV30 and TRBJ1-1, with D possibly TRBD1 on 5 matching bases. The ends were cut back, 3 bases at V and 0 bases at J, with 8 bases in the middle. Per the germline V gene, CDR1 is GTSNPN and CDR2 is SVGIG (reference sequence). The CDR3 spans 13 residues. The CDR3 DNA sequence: TGTGCCTGGAGAGACAGTATGAACACTGAAGCTTTCTTT. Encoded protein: CAWRDSMNTEAFF.

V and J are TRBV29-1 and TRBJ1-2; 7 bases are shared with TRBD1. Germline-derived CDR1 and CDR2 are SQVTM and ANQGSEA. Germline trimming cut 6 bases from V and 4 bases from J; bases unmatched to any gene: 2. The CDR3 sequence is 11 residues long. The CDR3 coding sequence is TGCAGCGTGAGGGACAGCTATGGCTACACCTTC. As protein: CSVRDSYGYTF.

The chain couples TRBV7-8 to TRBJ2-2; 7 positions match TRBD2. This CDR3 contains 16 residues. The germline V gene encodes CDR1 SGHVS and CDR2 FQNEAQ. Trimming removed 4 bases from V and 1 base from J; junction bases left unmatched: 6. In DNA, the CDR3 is TGTGCCAGCAGCTCGACAACGGGGGGGAACACCGGGGAGCTGTTTTTT. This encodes CASSSTTGGNTGELFF.

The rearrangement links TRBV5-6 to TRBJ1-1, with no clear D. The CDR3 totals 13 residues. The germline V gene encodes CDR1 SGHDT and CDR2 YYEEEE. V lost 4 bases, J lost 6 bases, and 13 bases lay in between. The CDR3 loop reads CASSRTGRAEAFF. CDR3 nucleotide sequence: TGTGCCAGCAGCCGGACTGGGCGAGCTGAAGCTTTCTTT.

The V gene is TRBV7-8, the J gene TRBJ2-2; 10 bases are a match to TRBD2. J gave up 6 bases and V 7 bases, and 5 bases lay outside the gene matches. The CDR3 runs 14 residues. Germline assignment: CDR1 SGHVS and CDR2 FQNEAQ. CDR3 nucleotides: TGTGCCAGCACTCTAGCGGGAGTCCCCGGGGAGCTGTTTTTT. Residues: CASTLAGVPGELFF. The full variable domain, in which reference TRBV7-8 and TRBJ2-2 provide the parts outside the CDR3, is GAGVSQSPRYKVAKRGQDVALRCDPISGHVSLFWYQQALGQGPEFLTYFQNEAQLDKSGLPSDRFFAERPEGSVSTLKIQRTQQEDSAVYLCASTLAGVPGELFFGEGSRLTVL.

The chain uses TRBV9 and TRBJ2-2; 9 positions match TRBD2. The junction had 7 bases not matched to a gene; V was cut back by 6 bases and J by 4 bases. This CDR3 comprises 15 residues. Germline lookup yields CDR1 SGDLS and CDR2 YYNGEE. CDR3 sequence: CASNSGTSFTGELFF. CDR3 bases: TGTGCCAGCAATTCAGGGACTAGCTTCACCGGGGAGCTGTTTTTT.

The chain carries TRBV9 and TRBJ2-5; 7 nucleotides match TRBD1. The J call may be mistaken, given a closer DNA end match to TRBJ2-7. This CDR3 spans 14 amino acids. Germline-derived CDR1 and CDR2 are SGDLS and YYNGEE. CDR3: CASSVDHRGYEQYF. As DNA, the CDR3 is TGTGCCAGCAGCGTAGATCACAGGGGTTACGAGCAGTACTTC.

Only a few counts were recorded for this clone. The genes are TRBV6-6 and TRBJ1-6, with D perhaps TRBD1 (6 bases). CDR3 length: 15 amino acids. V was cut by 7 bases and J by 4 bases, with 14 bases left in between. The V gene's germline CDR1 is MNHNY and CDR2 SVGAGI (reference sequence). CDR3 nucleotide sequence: TGTGCCAGCACCGACGGAGACAGGTATAATTCACCCCTCCACTTT. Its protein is CASTDGDRYNSPLHF.

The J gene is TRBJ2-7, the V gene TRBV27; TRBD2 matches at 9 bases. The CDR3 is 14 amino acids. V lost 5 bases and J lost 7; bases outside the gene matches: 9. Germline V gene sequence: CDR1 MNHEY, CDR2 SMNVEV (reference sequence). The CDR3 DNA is TGTGCCAGCAGTCCGGGACTAGCCCTCTCGGAGCAGTACTTC. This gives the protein CASSPGLALSEQYF.

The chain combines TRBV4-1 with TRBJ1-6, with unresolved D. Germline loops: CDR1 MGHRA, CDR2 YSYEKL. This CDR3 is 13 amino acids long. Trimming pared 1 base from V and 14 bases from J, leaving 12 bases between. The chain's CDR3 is CASSQVDRGALHF. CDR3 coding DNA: TGCGCCAGCAGCCAAGTGGATCGGGGAGCCCTCCACTTT.

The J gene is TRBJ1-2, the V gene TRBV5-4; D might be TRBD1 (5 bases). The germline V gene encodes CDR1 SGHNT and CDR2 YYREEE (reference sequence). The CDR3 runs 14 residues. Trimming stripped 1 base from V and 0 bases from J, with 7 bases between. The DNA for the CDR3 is TGTGCCAGCAGCTTGAGGGGTTCTAACTATGGCTACACCTTC. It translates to CASSLRGSNYGYTF. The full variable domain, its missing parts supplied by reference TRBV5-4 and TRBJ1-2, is ETGVTQSPTHLIKTRGQQVTLRCSSQSGHNTVSWYQQALGQGPQFIFQYYREEENGRGNFPPRFSGLQFPNYSSELNVNALELDDSALYLCASSLRGSNYGYTFGSGTRLTVV.

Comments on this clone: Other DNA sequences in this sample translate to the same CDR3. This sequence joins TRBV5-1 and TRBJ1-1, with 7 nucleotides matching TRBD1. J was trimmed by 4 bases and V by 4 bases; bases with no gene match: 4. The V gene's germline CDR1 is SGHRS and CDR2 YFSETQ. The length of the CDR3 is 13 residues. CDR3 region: CASSLQGGTEAFF. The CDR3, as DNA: TGCGCCAGCAGCCTCCAGGGGGGCACTGAAGCTTTCTTT.

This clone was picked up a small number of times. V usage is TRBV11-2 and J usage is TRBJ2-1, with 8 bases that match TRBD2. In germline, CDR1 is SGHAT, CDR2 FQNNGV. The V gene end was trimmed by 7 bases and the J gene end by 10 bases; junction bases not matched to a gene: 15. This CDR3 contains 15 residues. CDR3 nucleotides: TGTGCCAGCACCCATCGGGGGGGCTACCTCGAAGAGCAGTTCTTC. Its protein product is CASTHRGGYLEEQFF. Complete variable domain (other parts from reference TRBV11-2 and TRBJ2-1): EAGVAQSPRYKIIEKRQSVAFWCNPISGHATLYWYQQILGQGPKLLIQFQNNGVVDDSQLPKDRFSAERLKGVDSTLKIQPAKLEDSAVYLCASTHRGGYLEEQFFGPGTRLTVL.

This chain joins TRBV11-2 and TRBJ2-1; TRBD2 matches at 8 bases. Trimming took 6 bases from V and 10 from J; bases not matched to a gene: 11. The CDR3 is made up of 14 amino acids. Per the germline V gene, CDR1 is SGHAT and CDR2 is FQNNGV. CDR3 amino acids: CASSLRTSKEEQFF. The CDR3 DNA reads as TGTGCCAGCAGTTTACGGACTAGCAAGGAGGAGCAGTTCTTC. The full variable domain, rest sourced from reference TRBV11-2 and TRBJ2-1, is EAGVAQSPRYKIIEKRQSVAFWCNPISGHATLYWYQQILGQGPKLLIQFQNNGVVDDSQLPKDRFSAERLKGVDSTLKIQPAKLEDSAVYLCASSLRTSKEEQFFGPGTRLTVL.

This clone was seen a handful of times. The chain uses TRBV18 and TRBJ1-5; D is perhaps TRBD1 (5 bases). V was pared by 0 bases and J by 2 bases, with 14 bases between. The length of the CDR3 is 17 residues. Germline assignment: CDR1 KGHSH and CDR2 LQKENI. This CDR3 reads CASSPPPGGLGNQPQHF. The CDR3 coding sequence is TGTGCCAGCTCACCACCCCCGGGGGGTTTGGGCAATCAGCCCCAGCATTTT.

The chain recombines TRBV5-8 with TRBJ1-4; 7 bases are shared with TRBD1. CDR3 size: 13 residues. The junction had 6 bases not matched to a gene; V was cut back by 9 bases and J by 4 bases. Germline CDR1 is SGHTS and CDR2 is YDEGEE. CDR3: CATRGQFNEKLFF. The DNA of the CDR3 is TGTGCCACCCGGGGACAGTTTAATGAAAAACTGTTTTTT.

This chain's CDR3 is CASSPPGLREAEAFF. The CDR3 region has the DNA TGTGCCAGCTCACCACCGGGACTCAGGGAGGCTGAAGCTTTCTTT. The chain carries TRBV18 and TRBJ1-1; a weak D match, TRBD1 (5 bases). The V end lost 0 bases, the J end lost 6 bases, and 14 bases lay between the germline ends. The CDR3 totals 15 residues. CDR1 is KGHSH, CDR2 LQKENI, per germline.

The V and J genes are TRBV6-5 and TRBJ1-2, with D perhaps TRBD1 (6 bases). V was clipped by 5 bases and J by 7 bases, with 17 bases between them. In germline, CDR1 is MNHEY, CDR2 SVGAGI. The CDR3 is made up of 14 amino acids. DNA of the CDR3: TGTGCCAGCAGTCAACGGACAGCGGGGACTGGCTACACCTTC. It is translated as CASSQRTAGTGYTF.

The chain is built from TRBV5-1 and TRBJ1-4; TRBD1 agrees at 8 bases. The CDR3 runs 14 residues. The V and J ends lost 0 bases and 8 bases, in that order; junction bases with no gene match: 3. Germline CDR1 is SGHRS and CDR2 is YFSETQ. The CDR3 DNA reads TGCGCCAGCAGCTTGGGGACAGGGAGCGAAAAACTGTTTTTT. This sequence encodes CASSLGTGSEKLFF.

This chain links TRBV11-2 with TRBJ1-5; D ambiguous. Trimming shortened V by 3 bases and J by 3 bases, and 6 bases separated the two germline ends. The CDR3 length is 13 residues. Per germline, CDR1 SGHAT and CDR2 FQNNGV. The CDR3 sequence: CASSFAANQPQHF. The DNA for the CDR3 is TGTGCCAGCAGCTTCGCGGCCAATCAGCCCCAGCATTTT.

The CDR3 spells CASSLGQGREKLFF. The CDR3, as DNA: TGTGCCAGCAGCCTCGGACAGGGACGGGAAAAACTGTTTTTT. The chain couples TRBV9 to TRBJ1-4; TRBD1 agrees at 8 bases. Trimming at V came to 4 bases and at J to 8 bases, leaving 7 bases not matched to a gene. The germline CDR1 and CDR2 sequences are SGDLS and YYNGEE. This CDR3 spans 14 amino acids.

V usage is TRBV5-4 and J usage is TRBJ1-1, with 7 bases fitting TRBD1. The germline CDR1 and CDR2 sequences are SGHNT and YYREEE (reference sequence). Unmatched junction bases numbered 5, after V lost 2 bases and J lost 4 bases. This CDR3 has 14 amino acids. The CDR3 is CASSFEGAGTEAFF. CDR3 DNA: TGTGCCAGCAGCTTTGAGGGGGCGGGCACTGAAGCTTTCTTT.

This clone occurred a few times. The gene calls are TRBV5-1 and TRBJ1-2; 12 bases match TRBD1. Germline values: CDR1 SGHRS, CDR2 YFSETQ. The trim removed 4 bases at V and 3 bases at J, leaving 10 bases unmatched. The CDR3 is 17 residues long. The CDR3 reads CASSPAGQGALDYGYTF. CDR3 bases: TGCGCCAGCAGCCCCGCGGGACAGGGGGCGTTGGACTATGGCTACACCTTC.

The CDR3 bases are TGTGCCAGCAGTCAAACACTCAGGGATCAGCCCCAGCATTTT. It is translated as CASSQTLRDQPQHF. The rearrangement joins TRBV2 to TRBJ1-5; TRBD1 is a possible D gene (5 bases). CDR1 is SNHLY, CDR2 FYNNEI, per germline. The CDR3 is 14 amino acids. V dropped 5 bases and J dropped 5 bases, with 13 bases sitting between them.

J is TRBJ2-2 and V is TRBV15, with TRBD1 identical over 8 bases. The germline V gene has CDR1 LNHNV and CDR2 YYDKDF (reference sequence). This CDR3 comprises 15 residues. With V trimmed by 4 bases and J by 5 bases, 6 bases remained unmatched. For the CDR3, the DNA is TGTGCCACCAGCAAGACAGGGGAACGAACCGGGGAGCTGTTTTTT. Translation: CATSKTGERTGELFF.

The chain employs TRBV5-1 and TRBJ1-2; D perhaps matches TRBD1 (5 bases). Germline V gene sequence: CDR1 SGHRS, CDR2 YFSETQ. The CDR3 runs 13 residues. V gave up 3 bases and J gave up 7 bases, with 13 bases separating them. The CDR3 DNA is TGCGCCAGCAGCTACTGGGGGGACGGTGGCTACACCTTC. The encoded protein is CASSYWGDGGYTF.

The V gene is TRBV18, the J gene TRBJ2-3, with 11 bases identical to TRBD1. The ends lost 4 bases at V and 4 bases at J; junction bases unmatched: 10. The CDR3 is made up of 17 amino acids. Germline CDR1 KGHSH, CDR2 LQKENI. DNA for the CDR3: TGTGCCAGCTCACAAAGATTACCGGGACAGGGGGCAGATACGCAGTATTTT. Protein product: CASSQRLPGQGADTQYF.

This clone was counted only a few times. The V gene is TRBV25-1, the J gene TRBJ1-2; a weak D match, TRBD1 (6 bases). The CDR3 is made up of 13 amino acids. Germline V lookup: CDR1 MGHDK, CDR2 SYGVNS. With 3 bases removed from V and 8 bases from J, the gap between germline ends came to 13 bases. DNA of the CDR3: TGTGCCAGCAGTGAGCTTGAGGGGGAGGGCTACACCTTC. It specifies CASSELEGEGYTF.

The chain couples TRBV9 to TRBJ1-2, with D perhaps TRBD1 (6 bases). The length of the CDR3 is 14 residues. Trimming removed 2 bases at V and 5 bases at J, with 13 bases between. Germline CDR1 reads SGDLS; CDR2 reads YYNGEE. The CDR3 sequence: CASSVGGPIYGYTF. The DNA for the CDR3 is TGTGCCAGCAGCGTGGGGGGGCCCATATATGGCTACACCTTC.